One T cell receptor beta chain is described in this entry. CDR1 is SGHTA and CDR2 is FQGTGA in the germline V gene. Trimming removed 8 bases from V and 5 bases from J, with 15 bases in between. The CDR3 is 13 residues long. Using immunoSEQ multiplex PCR, the repertoire was profiled, and TCRdb retains in-frame clones only, with some absent. Among about 80,000 clones listed, roughly four fifths were seen once. This record comes from a study of blood T cell repertoires in COVID-19. V is TRBV7-3 and J is TRBJ2-5; D is uncertain. The sequence came from a man between 65 and 80 years old with active or convalescent COVID-19. Specimen: peripheral blood. CDR3 DNA: TGTGCCAGCTCCAATCATGCTAGTGAGACCCAGTACTTC. This codes for CASSNHASETQYF.